This TCR beta chain was sequenced for a study of CD8+ T cells in alopecia areata. Investigators isolated RNA and reverse transcribed it into cDNA to act as the sequencing template. The protocol was immunoSEQ multiplex PCR, while the TCRdb copy is restricted to in-frame clones and leaves out a portion. The sample includes more than 200,000 clones, around 67% of them seen just once. PBMCs served as the source from which CD4+ and CD8+ T cells were sorted. This clonotype originated in a human donor with alopecia areata. The sample here was CD4+ T cells sorted from blood, taken at week 0.

The CDR3 nucleotides read TGTGCCTGGAGAATACGGGAGAACACTGAAGCTTTCTTT. Protein: CAWRIRENTEAFF. The rearrangement links TRBV30 to TRBJ1-1; D call uncertain. The CDR3 is 13 residues long. Trimming pared 3 bases from V and 1 base from J, leaving 9 bases between. The germline CDR1 and CDR2 sequences are GTSNPN and SVGIG (reference sequence). The complete variable domain, with remaining parts taken from reference TRBV30 and TRBJ1-1, reads SQTIHQWPATLVQPVGSPLSLECTVEGTSNPNLYWYRQAAGRGLQLLFYSVGIGQISSEVPQNLSASRPQDRQFILSSKKLLLSDSGFYLCAWRIRENTEAFFGQGTRLTVV.